The clone carrying this TCR beta chain was detected a few times. The CDR3 is made up of 11 amino acids. Germline V lookup: CDR1 LGHNT, CDR2 FRNRAP. V was pared by 4 bases and J by 6 bases, with 5 bases between. Per the study methods: By means of reference gene primer amplification, nucleated cell counts were estimated. TCRdb's table, derived via immunoSEQ multiplex PCR, lists solely in-frame clones and lacks some. V and J calls and clone size follow that table, whereas D and trimming were derived from the DNA. The repertoire consists of roughly 180,000 clones, with about 85% occurring once and the leading ten covering approximately 5.6%. This record belongs to a study of blood T cell repertoires in COVID-19. Study in general: Both acute and convalescent COVID-19 samples were obtained from the United States, Italy and Spain. T cells, B-cell-depleted T cells, or PBMCs provided the cDNA or gDNA that served as material.

This sequence originates from a woman between 35 and 50 years old with acute COVID-19. The sequenced sample consisted of PBMCs or T cells enriched from blood (not recorded which). The chain couples TRBV12-5 to TRBJ2-3; no reliable D call. DNA of the CDR3: TGTGCTAGTGGTTCAGCGGATACGCAGTATTTT. Its protein is CASGSADTQYF.